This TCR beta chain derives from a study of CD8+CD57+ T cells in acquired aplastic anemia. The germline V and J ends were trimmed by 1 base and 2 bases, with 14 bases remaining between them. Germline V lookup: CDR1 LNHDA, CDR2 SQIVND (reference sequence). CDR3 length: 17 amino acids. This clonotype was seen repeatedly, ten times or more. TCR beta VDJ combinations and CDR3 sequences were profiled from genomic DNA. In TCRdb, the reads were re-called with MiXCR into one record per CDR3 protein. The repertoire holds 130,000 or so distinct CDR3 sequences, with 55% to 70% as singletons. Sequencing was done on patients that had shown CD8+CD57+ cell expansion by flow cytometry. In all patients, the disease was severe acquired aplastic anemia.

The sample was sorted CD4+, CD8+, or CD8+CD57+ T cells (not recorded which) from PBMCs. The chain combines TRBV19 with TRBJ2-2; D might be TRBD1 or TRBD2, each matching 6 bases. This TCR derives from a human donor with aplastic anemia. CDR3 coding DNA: TGTGCCAGTAGTATAGTGGGCAGGGGAGGTAACACCGGGGAGCTGTTTTTT. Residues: CASSIVGRGGNTGELFF.